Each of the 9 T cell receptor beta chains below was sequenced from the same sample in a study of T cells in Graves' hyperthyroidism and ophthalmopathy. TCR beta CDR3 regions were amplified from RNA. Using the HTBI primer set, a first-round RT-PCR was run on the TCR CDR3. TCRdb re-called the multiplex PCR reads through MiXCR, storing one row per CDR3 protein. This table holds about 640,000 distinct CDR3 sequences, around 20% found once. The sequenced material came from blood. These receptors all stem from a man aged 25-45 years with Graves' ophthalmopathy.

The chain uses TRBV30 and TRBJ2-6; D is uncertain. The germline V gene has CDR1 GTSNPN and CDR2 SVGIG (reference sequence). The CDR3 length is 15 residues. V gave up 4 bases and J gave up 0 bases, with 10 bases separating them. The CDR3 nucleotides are TGTGCCTGGAATATTATGAACTCTGGGGCCAACGTCCTGACTTTC. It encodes CAWNIMNSGANVLTF.

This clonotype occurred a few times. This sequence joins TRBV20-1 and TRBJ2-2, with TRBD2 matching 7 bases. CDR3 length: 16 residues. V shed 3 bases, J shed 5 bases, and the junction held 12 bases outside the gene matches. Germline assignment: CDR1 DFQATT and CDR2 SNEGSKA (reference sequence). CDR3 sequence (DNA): TGCAGTGCTAGGACTGCGCCCCGGGAGGCTACCGGGGAGCTGTTTTTT. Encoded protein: CSARTAPREATGELFF.

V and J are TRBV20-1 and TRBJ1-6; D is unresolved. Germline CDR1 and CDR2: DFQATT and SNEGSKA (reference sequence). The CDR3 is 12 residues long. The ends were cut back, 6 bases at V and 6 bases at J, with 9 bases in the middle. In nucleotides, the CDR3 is TGCAGTGCGCAGTCCGGTAATTCACCCCTCCACTTT. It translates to CSAQSGNSPLHF.

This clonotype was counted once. CDR3: CASSPHPASGIQETQYF. As DNA, the CDR3 is TGTGCCAGCAGCCCCCATCCGGCTAGCGGGATCCAAGAGACCCAGTACTTC. The genes are TRBV4-2 and TRBJ2-5; 9 nucleotides align to TRBD2. The CDR3 sequence is 17 residues long. The ends lost 4 bases at V and 1 base at J; junction bases unmatched: 10. Per germline, CDR1 LGHNA and CDR2 YNFKEQ.

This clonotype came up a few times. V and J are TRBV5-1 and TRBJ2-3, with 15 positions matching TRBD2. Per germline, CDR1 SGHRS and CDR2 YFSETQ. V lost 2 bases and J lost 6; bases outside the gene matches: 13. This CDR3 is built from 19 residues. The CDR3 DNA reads TGCGCCAGCAGCTTCGGACTAGCGGGAGGGCCAAGGGTGACGGATACGCAGTATTTT. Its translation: CASSFGLAGGPRVTDTQYF.

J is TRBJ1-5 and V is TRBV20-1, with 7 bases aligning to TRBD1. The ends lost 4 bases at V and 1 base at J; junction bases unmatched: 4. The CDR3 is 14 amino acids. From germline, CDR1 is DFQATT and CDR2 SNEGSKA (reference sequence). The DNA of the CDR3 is TGCAGTGCTAAAGACAGGGTAAGCAATCAGCCCCAGCATTTT. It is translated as CSAKDRVSNQPQHF.

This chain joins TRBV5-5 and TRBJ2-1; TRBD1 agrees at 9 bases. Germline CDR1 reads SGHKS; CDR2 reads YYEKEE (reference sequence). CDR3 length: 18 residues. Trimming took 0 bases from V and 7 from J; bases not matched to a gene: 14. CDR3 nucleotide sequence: TGTGCCAGCAGCTTGGTTTTCTTAGGGACAGGGAAGATAAATGAGCAGTTCTTC. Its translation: CASSLVFLGTGKINEQFF.

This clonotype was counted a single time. CDR3 DNA: TGCGCCAGCAGCTTGAGGGGGGCCGAGACCGGGGAGCTGTTTTTT. Its protein is CASSLRGAETGELFF. The gene calls are TRBV5-1 and TRBJ2-2; D is possibly TRBD1 or TRBD2 (6 bases each). This CDR3 contains 15 residues. V gave up 1 base and J gave up 5 bases, with 12 bases separating them. Germline V gives CDR1 SGHRS, CDR2 YFSETQ.

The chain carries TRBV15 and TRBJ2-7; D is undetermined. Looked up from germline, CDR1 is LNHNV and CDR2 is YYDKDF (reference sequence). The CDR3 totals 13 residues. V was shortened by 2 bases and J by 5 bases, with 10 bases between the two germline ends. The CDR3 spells CATSRRLVDEQYF. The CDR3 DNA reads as TGTGCCACCAGCAGACGCCTGGTCGACGAGCAGTACTTC.